This TCR beta chain was retrieved from a study of shared clonotypes between healthy human individuals. The study's findings and limits: Sampling involved blood alone; tissue repertoires likely differ.

The ends lost 0 bases at V and 8 bases at J; junction bases unmatched: 6. Germline V gives CDR1 WNHNN, CDR2 SYGVQD (reference sequence). CDR3 length: 14 amino acids. The sample holds a few counts of this clone. Its antigen is not identified. Every subset had its genomic DNA shared out evenly among several immunoSEQ plates. Generated by immunoSEQ multiplex PCR, the TCRdb table keeps only in-frame clones and is missing some. The data show roughly 500,000 clones, 60% to 85% seen once. V gene TRBV10-1 combines with J gene TRBJ1-1; 7 positions match TRBD1. The sequence derives from a woman in her thirties or forties in good health. Some clones in this sample may be carry-over from other donors' samples. The sequenced sample was PBMCs. CDR3 DNA sequence: TGCGCCAGCAGTGAGTCGAAGCAGGGGGGGGAAGCTTTCTTT. Residues: CASSESKQGGEAFF.